A single sample gave rise to the 15 T cell receptor beta chains below, sequenced in a study of cytomegalovirus exposure and HLA in healthy donors (dated by TCRdb to the late 2010s). The protocol used for the library was the immunoSEQ multiplex PCR assay. For the multiplex PCR, a mixture combining 60 forward primers for TCR Vbeta segments and 13 reverse primers for TCR Jbeta segments was used. TCRdb holds this immuneACCESS table with in-frame rearrangements only. Some clones are missing; in checked studies, unresolved V genes explain under half, and the rest has no known cause. In all, the sample holds roughly 150,000 clones, and roughly three quarters of those were seen once. The ten largest clonotypes hold 3% to 3.5% of the sample. Sequencing used PBMCs. The source of these receptors is a male donor in good health and CMV-seronegative.

The V call is TRBV5-1, the J call TRBJ1-1; possible D gene TRBD1, 5 bases. V lost 1 base and J 5 bases, leaving 9 bases between the germline ends. This CDR3 has 13 residues. Looked up from germline, CDR1 is SGHRS and CDR2 is YFSETQ. The CDR3 DNA reads TGCGCCAGCAGCTTGTGGGGCCGAACTGAAGCTTTCTTT. It translates to CASSLWGRTEAFF.

This clone was observed a handful of times. The gene calls are TRBV7-8 and TRBJ1-1; D is unclear. Trimming left V 5 bases short and J 1 base short, with 11 bases between. There are 14 residues in the CDR3. CDR1 SGHVS and CDR2 FQNEAQ come from the germline V gene. The CDR3 loop is CASSLLGPNTEAFF. CDR3 sequence (DNA): TGTGCCAGCAGCCTACTTGGGCCGAACACTGAAGCTTTCTTT.

The rearrangement joins TRBV7-2 to TRBJ2-7; possible D gene TRBD1, 6 bases. The CDR3 covers 16 residues. Germline-derived CDR1 and CDR2 are SGHTA and FQGNSA. Trimming left V 2 bases short and J 4 bases short, with 18 bases between. CDR3 DNA sequence: TGTGCCAGCAGCTTACTACCCACTGGGGGCAGGTACGAGCAGTACTTC. Encoded protein: CASSLLPTGGRYEQYF.

This chain links TRBV6-5 with TRBJ2-7; tentative D call: TRBD1 (5 bases). Germline V gene data show CDR1 as MNHEY and CDR2 as SVGAGI. With 4 bases removed from V and 1 base from J, the gap between germline ends came to 8 bases. CDR3 size: 13 residues. The CDR3 DNA reads TGTGCCAGCAGTTTACAGGATTCCTACGAGCAGTACTTC. This gives the protein CASSLQDSYEQYF.

The chain couples TRBV10-3 to TRBJ1-3, with TRBD1 matching 11 bases. CDR1 ENHRY and CDR2 SYGVKD come from the germline V gene. V lost 8 bases, J lost 1 base, and 4 bases stayed unmatched. The CDR3 length is 15 residues. Here the CDR3 reads CAIGQGALSGNTIYF. The CDR3 region has the DNA TGTGCCATCGGACAGGGGGCCCTATCTGGAAACACCATATATTTT.

The chain is built from TRBV28 and TRBJ2-2; no firm D call. Germline values: CDR1 MDHEN, CDR2 SYDVKM. The CDR3 is 17 residues long. Deletions cut 6 bases from V and 0 bases from J, with 17 bases between. DNA for the CDR3: TGTGCCAGCAGCCCCGCTCCCCCGACTTCGAACACCGGGGAGCTGTTTTTT. It encodes CASSPAPPTSNTGELFF.

The chain combines TRBV11-3 with TRBJ2-7, with 7 bases matching TRBD1. Germline lookup yields CDR1 SGHNT and CDR2 YENEEA. The CDR3 covers 17 residues. Losses at the gene ends were 5 bases for V and 2 bases for J; bases not matched to a gene: 15. This chain's CDR3 is CASSPPRTGPAPYEQYF. The CDR3 nucleotides read TGTGCCAGCAGCCCTCCCCGGACAGGTCCAGCGCCCTACGAGCAGTACTTC.

This clone has just one count. The J gene is TRBJ1-2, the V gene TRBV6-1; maybe TRBD1 (5 bases). The CDR3 runs 13 residues. Trimming took 2 bases from V and 3 from J, leaving 7 bases between them. Germline V gene lookup returns CDR1 MNHNS and CDR2 SASEGT. The CDR3 spells CASSENRHYGYTF. DNA for the CDR3: TGTGCCAGCAGTGAAAACAGGCACTATGGCTACACCTTC.

The V call is TRBV2, the J call TRBJ1-5; tentative D call: TRBD1 (5 bases). V was shortened by 6 bases and J by 1 base, with 10 bases between the two germline ends. This CDR3 spans 14 amino acids. CDR1 is SNHLY, CDR2 FYNNEI, per germline. CDR3 in amino acids: CASRAGLSNQPQHF. The CDR3 bases are TGTGCCAGCAGGGCGGGACTGAGCAATCAGCCCCAGCATTTT.

The rearrangement uses TRBV2 and TRBJ1-5; 8 positions agree with TRBD1. Trimming removed 7 bases from V and 6 bases from J; junction bases left unmatched: 11. The CDR3 contains 15 residues. CDR1 is SNHLY and CDR2 is FYNNEI in the germline V gene. CDR3 amino acids: CASTSRDGTGQPQHF. CDR3 nucleotides: TGTGCCAGCACCTCACGGGACGGGACAGGTCAGCCCCAGCATTTT.

The V gene is TRBV28, the J gene TRBJ2-1, with a tentative D call TRBD1 (5 bases). Germline V gene data show CDR1 as MDHEN and CDR2 as SYDVKM. Between the trimmed V and J ends, which lost 3 bases and 13 bases, there was a span of 16 bases. There are 13 residues in the CDR3. As DNA, the CDR3 is TGTGCCAGCAGTTTCCCAAGGGGCTTCGTCCAGTTCTTC. Protein: CASSFPRGFVQFF.

This chain joins TRBV19 and TRBJ2-2, with 10 bases that match TRBD1. The CDR3 consists of 14 residues. V was pared by 7 bases and J by 4 bases, with 3 bases of the junction left unmatched. Germline V gene data show CDR1 as LNHDA and CDR2 as SQIVND (reference sequence). CDR3 sequence reads: CASTDRGRTGELFF. The CDR3 nucleotides are TGTGCCAGTACCGACAGGGGGCGCACCGGGGAGCTGTTTTTT.

The genes are TRBV5-6 and TRBJ1-1; no definite D call. This CDR3 is built from 14 residues. CDR1 is SGHDT and CDR2 is YYEEEE in the germline V gene. Trimming left V 7 bases short and J 1 base short, with 14 bases between. The CDR3 nucleotides are TGTGCCAGCGGGTTGCGTACGGGGAACACTGAAGCTTTCTTT. Translated: CASGLRTGNTEAFF.

The chain has TRBV7-8 and TRBJ2-7; 8 nucleotides match TRBD1. The germline V gene has CDR1 SGHVS and CDR2 FQNEAQ. Germline trimming cut 0 bases from V and 2 bases from J; bases unmatched to any gene: 3. This CDR3 has 15 residues. Written as DNA, the CDR3 is TGTGCCAGCAGCTTAGCGCAGGGGGCCGCCTACGAGCAGTACTTC. It encodes CASSLAQGAAYEQYF. Full variable domain (rest looked up from reference TRBV7-8 and TRBJ2-7): GAGVSQSPRYKVAKRGQDVALRCDPISGHVSLFWYQQALGQGPEFLTYFQNEAQLDKSGLPSDRFFAERPEGSVSTLKIQRTQQEDSAVYLCASSLAQGAAYEQYFGPGTRLTVT.

This sequence joins TRBV18 and TRBJ1-5, with TRBD1 identical over 7 bases. Germline CDR1 KGHSH, CDR2 LQKENI. Trimming removed 5 bases from V and 4 bases from J; junction bases left unmatched: 11. This CDR3 contains 16 residues. CDR3 residues: CASSSGQLRLNQPQHF. The CDR3 DNA reads TGTGCCAGCTCATCGGGACAGCTCAGACTTAATCAGCCCCAGCATTTT.